The subject of this entry is one TCR beta chain. The data are from a study of blood T cell repertoires in COVID-19. Study as a whole: Researchers got acute and convalescent COVID-19 samples from the United States, Italy and Spain.

TCRdb's copy holds only in-frame clones and misses some; the assay was immunoSEQ multiplex PCR. Found here are over 250,000 clones, 80% to 95% of them singletons; the top ten hold around 1.1%. J was trimmed by 6 bases and V by 4 bases; bases with no gene match: 10. The length of the CDR3 is 16 residues. The germline CDR1 and CDR2 sequences are SGHNT and YYREEE (reference sequence). Participants, roughly 18 to 100 years old, spanned about 26 US areas. Cohort allocation depended upon clinical history that participants reported. This chain connects TRBV5-4 to TRBJ2-1, with TRBD2 matching 10 bases. Material: PBMCs or T cells enriched from blood (not recorded which). This TCR came from a woman in her 30s who had recovered from COVID-19. The CDR3 loop reads CASSVGPIAGGNEQFF. The DNA for the CDR3 is TGTGCCAGCAGCGTCGGACCTATAGCGGGAGGCAATGAGCAGTTCTTC.